Listed here are 2 T cell receptor beta chains from one sample, sequenced in a study of early T cells in non-severe SARS-CoV-2 infection. TCRdb re-called the 5' RACE reads through MiXCR, storing one row per CDR3 protein. Among 60,000 to 65,000 distinct CDR3 sequences, less than 9.5% were seen once, and the ten largest hold about an eighth. Sequencing was performed on whole blood, taken at baseline. The receptors come from an adult who was a healthcare worker with PCR-confirmed SARS-CoV-2 infection or an uninfected control (not recorded which).

This clonotype came up a few times. This sequence joins TRBV27 and TRBJ1-5; a possible D gene is TRBD1 (5 bases). This CDR3 is 14 amino acids long. V lost 6 bases and J lost 1, with 10 bases in between. Germline assignment: CDR1 MNHEY and CDR2 SMNVEV (reference sequence). CDR3 sequence (DNA): TGTGCCAGCAGCGGTGCAGGGAGCAATCAGCCCCAGCATTTT. Translation gives CASSGAGSNQPQHF.

This clonotype turned up a few times. The CDR3 does not end in the conserved phenylalanine or tryptophan, so this is likely a read error. The chain employs TRBV5-6 and TRBJ2-1; perhaps TRBD2 as D (5 bases). The CDR3 sequence is 14 residues long. V was pared by 3 bases and J by 4 bases, with 11 bases between. Germline assignment: CDR1 SGHDT and CDR2 YYEEEE. CDR3 in DNA: TGTGCCAGCAGCTCTCGCGGAGGTTACAATGAGCAGTTCTCC. Translation: CASSSRGGYNEQFS.